These 7 T cell receptor beta chains were all obtained from the same sample, sequenced in a study of T cells in Graves' hyperthyroidism and ophthalmopathy. Researchers amplified the TCR beta CDR3 regions from RNA transcripts. The primer set for the first-round RT-PCR of the TCR CDR3 was HTBI. TCRdb re-called the multiplex PCR reads through MiXCR, storing one row per CDR3 protein. This sample carries over 450,000 distinct CDR3 sequences, roughly an eighth of them seen once, and the ten largest clones take 15% to 20%. Sequenced: blood. All receptors derive from a woman aged 18-29 years with Graves' hyperthyroidism.

The chain carries TRBV19 and TRBJ2-4; 15 bases align to TRBD2. Per the germline V gene, CDR1 is LNHDA and CDR2 is SQIVND (reference sequence). The J segment lost 3 bases and the V segment lost 5 bases, leaving 11 bases of the junction unmatched. The CDR3 runs to 19 residues. As DNA, the CDR3 is TGTGCCAGTAGTCCCGGACTAGCGGGAGGGCCTCTTGACAAAAACATTCAGTACTTC. Translated, it gives CASSPGLAGGPLDKNIQYF.

The table lists this clonotype with many counts. The genes are TRBV12-3 or TRBV12-4 and TRBJ2-5; 11 bases are a match to TRBD2. The V and J ends lost 7 bases and 3 bases, in that order; junction bases with no gene match: 4. The CDR3 is 14 amino acids. The CDR3 region is CASNLSGREETQYF. The CDR3 nucleotides are TGTGCCAGCAACCTTAGCGGGAGGGAAGAGACCCAGTACTTC.

This clonotype was detected many times. The CDR3 DNA follows: TGTGCCAGCAGCCCTGTTGGACAGCTGAACACTGAAGCTTTCTTT. It translates to CASSPVGQLNTEAFF. The V and J genes are TRBV3-1 and TRBJ1-1; tentative D call: TRBD1 (6 bases). This CDR3 spans 15 amino acids. Germline V gives CDR1 LGHDT, CDR2 YNNKEL (reference sequence). With 4 bases removed from V and 0 bases from J, the gap between germline ends came to 12 bases. Full variable domain (rest looked up from reference TRBV3-1 and TRBJ1-1): DTAVSQTPKYLVTQMGNDKSIKCEQNLGHDTMYWYKQDSKKFLKIMFSYNNKELIINETVPNRFSPKSPDKAHLNLHINSLELGDSAVYFCASSPVGQLNTEAFFGQGTRLTVV.

This clonotype occurred many times. This rearrangement joins TRBV18 to TRBJ1-6; a possible D gene is TRBD1 (6 bases). This CDR3 has 14 amino acids. The V and J ends lost 5 bases and 5 bases respectively, with 10 bases between them. CDR1 and CDR2 from the germline V gene are KGHSH and LQKENI. This CDR3 reads CASSTGSDNSPLHF. The CDR3 DNA reads as TGTGCCAGCTCAACAGGGTCCGATAATTCACCCCTCCACTTT.

J is TRBJ2-7 and V is TRBV10-3; D gene unclear. The V gene's germline CDR1 is ENHRY and CDR2 SYGVKD. Trimming stripped 2 bases from V and 6 bases from J, with 8 bases between. This CDR3 has 12 residues. The CDR3 reads CAISEAVFEQYF. For the CDR3, the DNA is TGTGCCATCAGTGAGGCGGTCTTCGAGCAGTACTTC.

This clonotype was counted many times. The chain has TRBV27 and TRBJ2-7; 9 bases agree with TRBD1. CDR1 and CDR2 (germline): MNHEY, SMNVEV (reference sequence). The CDR3 extends over 13 amino acids. V was clipped by 3 bases and J by 5 bases; unmatched bases: 2. As DNA, the CDR3 is TGTGCCAGCAGTTTCTGGACAGGGGACGAGCAGTACTTC. It yields the protein CASSFWTGDEQYF.

Only a few counts were recorded for this clonotype. This chain uses TRBV11-2 with TRBJ2-3; D gene unclear. The CDR3 runs 15 residues. Trimming shortened V by 2 bases and J by 1 base, and 10 bases separated the two germline ends. Germline CDR1 SGHAT, CDR2 FQNNGV. For the CDR3, the DNA is TGTGCCAGCAGCTTAATTGTTTGGCGCACAGATACGCAGTATTTT. Translating gives CASSLIVWRTDTQYF. Combining the CDR3 with reference TRBV11-2 and TRBJ2-3 gives the whole variable domain EAGVAQSPRYKIIEKRQSVAFWCNPISGHATLYWYQQILGQGPKLLIQFQNNGVVDDSQLPKDRFSAERLKGVDSTLKIQPAKLEDSAVYLCASSLIVWRTDTQYFGPGTRLTVL.